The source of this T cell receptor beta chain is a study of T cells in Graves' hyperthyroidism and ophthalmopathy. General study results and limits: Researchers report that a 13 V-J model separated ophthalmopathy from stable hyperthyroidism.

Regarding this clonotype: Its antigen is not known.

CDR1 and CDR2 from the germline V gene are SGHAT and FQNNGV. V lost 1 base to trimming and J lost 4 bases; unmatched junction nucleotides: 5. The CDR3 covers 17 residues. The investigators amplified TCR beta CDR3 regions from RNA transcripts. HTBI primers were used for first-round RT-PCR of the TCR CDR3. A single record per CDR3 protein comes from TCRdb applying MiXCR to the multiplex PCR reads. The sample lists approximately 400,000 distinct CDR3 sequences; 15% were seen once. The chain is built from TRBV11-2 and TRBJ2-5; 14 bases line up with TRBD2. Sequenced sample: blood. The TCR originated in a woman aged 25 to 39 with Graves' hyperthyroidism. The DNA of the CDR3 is TGTGCCAGCAGCTTAGGTTGGGGACTAGCGGGAGTAGAGACCCAGTACTTC. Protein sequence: CASSLGWGLAGVETQYF.